Listed here are 3 T cell receptor beta chains from one sample, sequenced in a study of blood T cell repertoires in COVID-19. Generated by immunoSEQ multiplex PCR, the TCRdb table keeps only in-frame clones and is missing some. The sample lists approximately 300,000 clones, approximately 90% occurring once. Sequences were obtained from peripheral blood. All receptors come from a woman between 45 and 60 years old with active or convalescent COVID-19.

The chain carries TRBV7-2 and TRBJ2-3, with TRBD1 matching 9 bases. V trimming: 3 bases; J trimming: 1 base; junction bases outside the gene matches: 8. The CDR3 spans 17 residues. From germline, CDR1 is SGHTA and CDR2 FQGNSA. Written as DNA, the CDR3 is TGTGCCAGCAGCTTCGATCGGACAGGGGTGGGCACAGATACGCAGTATTTT. Protein sequence: CASSFDRTGVGTDTQYF.

This chain joins TRBV28 and TRBJ1-2, with D possibly being TRBD1 (6 bases). Germline-derived CDR1 and CDR2 are MDHEN and SYDVKM. This CDR3 has 11 amino acids. V was shortened by 8 bases and J by 8 bases, with 12 bases between the two germline ends. The CDR3 loop is CASGKRGGYTF. The CDR3 nucleotides are TGTGCCAGCGGAAAGAGGGGGGGCTACACCTTC.

CDR3 in DNA: TGTGCCAGTAGTATCATGGCGGATGCCTACAATGAGCAGTTCTTC. As protein: CASSIMADAYNEQFF. This chain links TRBV19 with TRBJ2-1; D not resolved. V was clipped by 3 bases and J by 2 bases, with 11 bases between them. This CDR3 region has 15 residues. The germline gives CDR1 LNHDA, CDR2 SQIVND (reference sequence).